This T cell receptor beta chain is from a study of blood T cell repertoires in COVID-19. Study details: Sample material is recorded as cDNA or gDNA derived from T cells, B-cell-depleted T cells, or PBMCs.

As originally analysed: Amplification of reference gene primers provided the estimated nucleated cell counts. Using immunoSEQ multiplex PCR, the repertoire was profiled, and TCRdb retains in-frame clones only, with some absent. V and J calls and clone size come straight from that table; D and trimming were deduced from the DNA. The sample shows some 240,000 clones, 65% to 90% of them seen only once. Germline V lookup: CDR1 SNHLY, CDR2 FYNNEI. The CDR3 length is 13 residues. V dropped 4 bases and J dropped 3 bases, with 7 bases sitting between them. This TCR was recovered from a man in his fifties or sixties with active or convalescent COVID-19. This chain connects TRBV2 to TRBJ1-5, with D possibly matching TRBD1 (5 bases). Sequencing was done on a sample of peripheral blood. The CDR3 region has the DNA TGTGCCAGCAGTGGACAGACCAATCAGCCCCAGCATTTT. It is translated as CASSGQTNQPQHF.